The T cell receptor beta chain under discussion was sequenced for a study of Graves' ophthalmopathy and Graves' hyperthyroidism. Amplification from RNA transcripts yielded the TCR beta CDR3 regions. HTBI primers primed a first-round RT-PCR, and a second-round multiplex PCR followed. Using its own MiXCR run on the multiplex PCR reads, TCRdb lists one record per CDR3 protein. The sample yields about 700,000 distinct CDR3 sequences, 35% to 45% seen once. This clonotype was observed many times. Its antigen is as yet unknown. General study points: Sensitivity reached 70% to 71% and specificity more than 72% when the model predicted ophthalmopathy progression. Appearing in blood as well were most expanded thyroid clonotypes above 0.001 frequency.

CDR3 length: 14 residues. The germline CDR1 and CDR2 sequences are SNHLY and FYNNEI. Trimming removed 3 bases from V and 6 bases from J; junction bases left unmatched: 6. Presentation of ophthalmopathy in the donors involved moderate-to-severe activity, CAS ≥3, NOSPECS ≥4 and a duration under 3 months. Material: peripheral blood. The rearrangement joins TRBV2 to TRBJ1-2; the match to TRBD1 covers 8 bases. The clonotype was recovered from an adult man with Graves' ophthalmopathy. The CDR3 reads CASSDTGGSHGYTF. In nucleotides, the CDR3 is TGTGCCAGCAGTGATACAGGGGGGTCCCATGGCTACACCTTC.